This T cell receptor (beta chain) was identified during a study of T cell clonotyping in hematopoietic cell transplantation. Study results and limitations: Few recipient clonotypes overlapped donors; over 95% were de novo at given depth. Recipient TCR diversity dropped after transplant; expanded clonotypes rose from day 30 to 180. Higher Inverse Simpson Index values in graft donor and pretransplant recipient predicted broader posttransplant TCR diversity. CD4 and CD8 repertoire contributions could not be separated without sorting.

The V gene's germline CDR1 is SGDLS and CDR2 YYNGEE. The ends were cut back, 4 bases at V and 7 bases at J, with 18 bases in the middle. This CDR3 comprises 14 residues. Notes on this clone: Antigen unknown.

The assay was immunoSEQ multiplex PCR, and TCRdb's table has in-frame clones only and misses some. The table lists approximately 16,000 clones, 80% to 90% of them singletons. The J gene is TRBJ2-7, the V gene TRBV9, with TRBD2 as a possible D gene (7 bases). The sample consisted of peripheral blood mononuclear cells. The receptor's source is a middle-aged woman in good health. Some clones in this sample may be carry-over from other donors' samples. CDR3 sequence: CASSFGRGAGEQYF. The CDR3 DNA follows: TGTGCCAGCAGCTTTGGACGGGGGGCGGGAGAGCAGTACTTC.